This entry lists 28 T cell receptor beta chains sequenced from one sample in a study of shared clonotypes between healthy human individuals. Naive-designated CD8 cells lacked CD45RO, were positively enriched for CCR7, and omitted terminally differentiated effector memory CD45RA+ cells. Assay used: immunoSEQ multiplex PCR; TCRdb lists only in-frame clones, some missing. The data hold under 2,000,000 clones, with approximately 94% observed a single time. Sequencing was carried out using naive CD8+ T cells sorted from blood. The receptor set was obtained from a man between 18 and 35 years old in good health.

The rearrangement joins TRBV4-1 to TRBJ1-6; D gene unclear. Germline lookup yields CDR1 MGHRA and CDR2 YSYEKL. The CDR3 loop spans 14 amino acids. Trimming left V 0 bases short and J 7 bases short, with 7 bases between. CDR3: CASSQEEANSPLHF. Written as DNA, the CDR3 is TGCGCCAGCAGCCAAGAAGAGGCAAATTCACCCCTCCACTTT.

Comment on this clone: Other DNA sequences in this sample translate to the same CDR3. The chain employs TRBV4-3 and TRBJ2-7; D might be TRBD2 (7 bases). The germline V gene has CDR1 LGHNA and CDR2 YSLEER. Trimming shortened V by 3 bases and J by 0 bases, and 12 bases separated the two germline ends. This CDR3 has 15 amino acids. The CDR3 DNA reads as TGCGCCAGCAGCCAGGGGGGAGGGGGCTCCTACGAGCAGTACTTC. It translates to CASSQGGGGSYEQYF.

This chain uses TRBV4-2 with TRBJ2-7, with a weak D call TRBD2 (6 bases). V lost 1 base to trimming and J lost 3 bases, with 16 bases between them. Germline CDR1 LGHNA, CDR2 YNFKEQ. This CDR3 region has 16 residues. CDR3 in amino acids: CASSQVSGTSLYEQYF. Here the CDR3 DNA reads TGTGCCAGCAGCCAAGTCTCCGGGACTTCGCTCTACGAGCAGTACTTC.

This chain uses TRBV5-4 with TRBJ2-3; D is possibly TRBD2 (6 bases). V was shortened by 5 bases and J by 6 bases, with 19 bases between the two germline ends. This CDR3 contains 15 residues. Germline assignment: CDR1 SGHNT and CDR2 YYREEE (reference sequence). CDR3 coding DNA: TGTGCCAGCAGTTTTAGCGGTGGATATGGCGATACGCAGTATTTT. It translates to CASSFSGGYGDTQYF.

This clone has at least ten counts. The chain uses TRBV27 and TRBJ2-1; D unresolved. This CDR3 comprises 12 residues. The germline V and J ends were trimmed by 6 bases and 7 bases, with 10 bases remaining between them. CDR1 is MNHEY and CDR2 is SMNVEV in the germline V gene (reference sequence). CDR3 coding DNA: TGTGCCAGCAGCACAGCCCTTAATGAGCAGTTCTTC. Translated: CASSTALNEQFF.

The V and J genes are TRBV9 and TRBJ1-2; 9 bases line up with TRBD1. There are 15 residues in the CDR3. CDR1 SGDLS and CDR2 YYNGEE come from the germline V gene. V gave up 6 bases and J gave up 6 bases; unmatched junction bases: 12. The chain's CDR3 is CASTPLAGQGNGYTF. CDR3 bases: TGTGCCAGCACCCCCCTTGCTGGACAGGGGAATGGCTACACCTTC.

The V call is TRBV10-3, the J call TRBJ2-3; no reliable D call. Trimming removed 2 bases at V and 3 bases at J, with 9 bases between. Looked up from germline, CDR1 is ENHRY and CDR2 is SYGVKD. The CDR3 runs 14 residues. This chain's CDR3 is CAISELSETDTQYF. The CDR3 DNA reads TGTGCCATCAGTGAGCTAAGTGAGACAGATACGCAGTATTTT.

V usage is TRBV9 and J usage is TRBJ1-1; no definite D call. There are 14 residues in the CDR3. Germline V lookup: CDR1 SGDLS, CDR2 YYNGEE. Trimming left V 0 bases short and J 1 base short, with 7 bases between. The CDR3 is CASSVEARNTEAFF. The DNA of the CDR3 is TGTGCCAGCAGCGTAGAGGCCAGGAACACTGAAGCTTTCTTT.

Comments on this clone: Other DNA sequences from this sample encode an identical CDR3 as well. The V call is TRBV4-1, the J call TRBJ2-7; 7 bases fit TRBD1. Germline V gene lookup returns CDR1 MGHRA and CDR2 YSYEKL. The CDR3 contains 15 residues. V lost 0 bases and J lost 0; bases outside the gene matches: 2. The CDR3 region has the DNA TGCGCCAGCAGCCAAGATAGGGACAGCTCCTACGAGCAGTACTTC. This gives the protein CASSQDRDSSYEQYF.

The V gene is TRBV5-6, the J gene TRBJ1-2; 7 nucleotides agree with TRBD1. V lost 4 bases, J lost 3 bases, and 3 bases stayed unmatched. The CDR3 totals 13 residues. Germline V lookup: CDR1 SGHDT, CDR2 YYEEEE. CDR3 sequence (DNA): TGTGCCAGCAGCGGAGACAGGGACTATGGCTACACCTTC. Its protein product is CASSGDRDYGYTF. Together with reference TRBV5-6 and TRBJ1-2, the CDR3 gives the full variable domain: DAGVTQSPTHLIKTRGQQVTLRCSPKSGHDTVSWYQQALGQGPQFIFQYYEEEERQRGNFPDRFSGHQFPNYSSELNVNALLLGDSALYLCASSGDRDYGYTFGSGTRLTVV.

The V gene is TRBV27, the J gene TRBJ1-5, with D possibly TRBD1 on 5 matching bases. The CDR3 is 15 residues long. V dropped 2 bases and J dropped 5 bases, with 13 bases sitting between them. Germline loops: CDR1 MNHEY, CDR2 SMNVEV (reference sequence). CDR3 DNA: TGTGCCAGCAGTTTAGGGGCAGGGACCGATCAGCCCCAGCATTTT. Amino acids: CASSLGAGTDQPQHF.

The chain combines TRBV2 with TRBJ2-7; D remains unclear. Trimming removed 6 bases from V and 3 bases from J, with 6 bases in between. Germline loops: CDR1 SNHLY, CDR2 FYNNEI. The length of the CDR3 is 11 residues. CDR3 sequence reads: CASSSNYEQYF. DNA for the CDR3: TGTGCCAGCAGCTCGAACTACGAGCAGTACTTC.

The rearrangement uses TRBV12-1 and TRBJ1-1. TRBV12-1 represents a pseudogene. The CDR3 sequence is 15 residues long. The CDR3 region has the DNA TGTGCCAGCAGCTTTGAGGAGGGTTGGTCCACTGAAGCTTTCTTT. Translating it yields CASSFEEGWSTEAFF.

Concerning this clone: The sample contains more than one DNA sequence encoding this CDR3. The DNA of the CDR3 is TGTGCCAGCAGTCGACAGGGGGTGACAGATACGCAGTATTTT. This sequence encodes CASSRQGVTDTQYF. The rearrangement uses TRBV27 and TRBJ2-3; 9 bases line up with TRBD1. Germline assignment: CDR1 MNHEY and CDR2 SMNVEV (reference sequence). The CDR3 spans 14 residues. V trimming: 5 bases; J trimming: 3 bases; junction bases outside the gene matches: 3.

Written as DNA, the CDR3 is TGCGCCAGCAGCCAAGAAAGGGCGGGAGTACACAATGAGCAGTTCTTC. As protein: CASSQERAGVHNEQFF. The chain combines TRBV4-1 with TRBJ2-1; TRBD2 aligns across 7 bases. Germline lookup yields CDR1 MGHRA and CDR2 YSYEKL. Germline trimming cut 0 bases from V and 5 bases from J; bases unmatched to any gene: 7. This CDR3 comprises 16 residues.

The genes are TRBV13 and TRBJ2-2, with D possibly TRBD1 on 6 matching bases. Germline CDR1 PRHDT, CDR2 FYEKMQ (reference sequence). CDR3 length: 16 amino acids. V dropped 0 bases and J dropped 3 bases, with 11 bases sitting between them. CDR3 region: CASSLGQGWDTGELFF. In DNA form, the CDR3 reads TGTGCCAGCAGCTTAGGACAGGGATGGGACACCGGGGAGCTGTTTTTT.

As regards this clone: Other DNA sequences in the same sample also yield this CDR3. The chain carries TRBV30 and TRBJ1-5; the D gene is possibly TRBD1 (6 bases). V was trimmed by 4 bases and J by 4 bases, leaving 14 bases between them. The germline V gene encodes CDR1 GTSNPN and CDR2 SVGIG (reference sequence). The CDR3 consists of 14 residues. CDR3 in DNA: TGTGCCTGGACTCCCGGGCAGGGGAATCAGCCCCAGCATTTT. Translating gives CAWTPGQGNQPQHF. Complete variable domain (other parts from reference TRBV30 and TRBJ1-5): SQTIHQWPATLVQPVGSPLSLECTVEGTSNPNLYWYRQAAGRGLQLLFYSVGIGQISSEVPQNLSASRPQDRQFILSSKKLLLSDSGFYLCAWTPGQGNQPQHFGDGTRLSIL.

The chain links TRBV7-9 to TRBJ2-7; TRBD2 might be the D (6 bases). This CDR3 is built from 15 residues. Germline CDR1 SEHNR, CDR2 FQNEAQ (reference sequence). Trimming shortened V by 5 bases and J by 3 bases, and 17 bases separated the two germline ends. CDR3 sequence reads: CASSPPLGGSYEQYF. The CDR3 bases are TGTGCCAGCAGCCCCCCATTGGGGGGTAGCTACGAGCAGTACTTC.

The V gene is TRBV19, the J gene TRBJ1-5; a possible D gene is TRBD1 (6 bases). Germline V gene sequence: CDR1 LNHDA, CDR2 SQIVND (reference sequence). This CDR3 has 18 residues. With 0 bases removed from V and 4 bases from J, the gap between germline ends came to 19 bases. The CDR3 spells CASSIEETGWLWNQPQHF. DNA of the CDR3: TGTGCCAGTAGTATAGAAGAAACAGGGTGGTTGTGGAATCAGCCCCAGCATTTT.

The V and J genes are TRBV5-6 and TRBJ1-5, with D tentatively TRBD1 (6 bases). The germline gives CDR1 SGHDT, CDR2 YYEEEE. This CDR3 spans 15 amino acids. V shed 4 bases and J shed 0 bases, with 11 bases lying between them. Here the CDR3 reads CASSRYRDSNQPQHF. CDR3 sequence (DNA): TGTGCCAGCAGCCGATACAGGGATAGCAATCAGCCCCAGCATTTT. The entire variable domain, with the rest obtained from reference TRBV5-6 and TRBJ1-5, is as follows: DAGVTQSPTHLIKTRGQQVTLRCSPKSGHDTVSWYQQALGQGPQFIFQYYEEEERQRGNFPDRFSGHQFPNYSSELNVNALLLGDSALYLCASSRYRDSNQPQHFGDGTRLSIL.

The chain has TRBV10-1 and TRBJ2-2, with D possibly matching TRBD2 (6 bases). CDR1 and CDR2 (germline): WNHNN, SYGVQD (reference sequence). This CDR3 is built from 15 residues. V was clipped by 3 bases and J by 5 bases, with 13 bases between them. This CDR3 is CASSEGAGGTGELFF. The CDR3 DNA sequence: TGCGCCAGCAGTGAAGGAGCGGGTGGAACCGGGGAGCTGTTTTTT.

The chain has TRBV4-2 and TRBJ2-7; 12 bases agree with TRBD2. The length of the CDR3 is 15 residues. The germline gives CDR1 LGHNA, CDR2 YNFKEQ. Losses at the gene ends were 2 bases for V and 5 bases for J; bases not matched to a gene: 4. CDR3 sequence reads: CASSQSGLAGDEQYF. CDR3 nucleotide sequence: TGTGCCAGCAGCCAATCGGGACTAGCGGGTGACGAGCAGTACTTC.

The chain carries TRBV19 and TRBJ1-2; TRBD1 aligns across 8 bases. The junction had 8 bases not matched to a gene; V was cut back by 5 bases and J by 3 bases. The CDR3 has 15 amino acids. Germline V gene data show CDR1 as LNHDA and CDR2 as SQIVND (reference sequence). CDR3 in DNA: TGTGCCAGTAGTCCAGGACAGGGAAGACACTATGGCTACACCTTC. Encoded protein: CASSPGQGRHYGYTF.

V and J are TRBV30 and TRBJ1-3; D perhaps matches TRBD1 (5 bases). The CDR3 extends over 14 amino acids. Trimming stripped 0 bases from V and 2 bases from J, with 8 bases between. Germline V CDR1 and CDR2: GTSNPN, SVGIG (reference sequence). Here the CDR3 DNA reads TGTGCCTGGAGTGTTATGGGGGCTGGAAACACCATATATTTT. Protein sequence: CAWSVMGAGNTIYF. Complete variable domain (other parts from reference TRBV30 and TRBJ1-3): SQTIHQWPATLVQPVGSPLSLECTVEGTSNPNLYWYRQAAGRGLQLLFYSVGIGQISSEVPQNLSASRPQDRQFILSSKKLLLSDSGFYLCAWSVMGAGNTIYFGEGSWLTVV.

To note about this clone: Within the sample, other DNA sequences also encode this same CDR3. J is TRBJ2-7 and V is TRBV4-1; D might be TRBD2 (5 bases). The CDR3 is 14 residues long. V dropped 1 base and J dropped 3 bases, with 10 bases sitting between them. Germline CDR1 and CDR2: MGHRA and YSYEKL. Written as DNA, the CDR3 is TGCGCCAGCAGCCAAGTTGATCGGGACTACGAGCAGTACTTC. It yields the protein CASSQVDRDYEQYF.

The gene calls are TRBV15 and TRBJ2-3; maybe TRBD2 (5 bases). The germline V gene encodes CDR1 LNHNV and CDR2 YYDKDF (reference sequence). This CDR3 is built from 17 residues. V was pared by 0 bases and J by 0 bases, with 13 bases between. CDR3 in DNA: TGTGCCACCAGCAGAGATTACCTACTAGAGAGCACAGATACGCAGTATTTT. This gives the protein CATSRDYLLESTDTQYF.

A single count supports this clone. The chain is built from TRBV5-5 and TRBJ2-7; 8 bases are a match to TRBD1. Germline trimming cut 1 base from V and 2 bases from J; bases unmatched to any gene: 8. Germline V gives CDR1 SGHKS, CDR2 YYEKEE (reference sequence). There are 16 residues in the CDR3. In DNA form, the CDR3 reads TGTGCCAGCAGCTTGAAGGACAGGGCTTATACCTACGAGCAGTACTTC. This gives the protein CASSLKDRAYTYEQYF.

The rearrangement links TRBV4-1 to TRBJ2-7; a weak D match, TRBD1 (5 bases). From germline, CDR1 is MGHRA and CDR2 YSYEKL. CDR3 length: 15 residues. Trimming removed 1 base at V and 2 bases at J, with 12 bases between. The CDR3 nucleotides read TGCGCCAGCAGCCAAGTATGGCAGGGAACCTACGAGCAGTACTTC. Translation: CASSQVWQGTYEQYF.